A selection of T cell receptor beta chains follows, all from one sample in a study of blood T cells in healthy people across ages. TCRdb re-called the 5' RACE reads through MiXCR, storing one row per CDR3 protein. The sample carries approximately 320,000 distinct CDR3 sequences, 25% to 30% recorded once. The source material was blood. The receptor source for this set is a woman in her seventies in good health. Each CDR3 is given with its conserved first and last residue. D genes are given only for firm matches. Where a row states a size, it is once, few, many or the class of an expanded clone; other rows omit it.

TGTGCCAGCAGCGGGCAGGGGGTGTCAAACATTCAGTACTTC CASSGQGVSNIQYF once TRBD1 TRBJ2-4 TRBV7-2 14
TGCAGTGCTAGACAGCAGGGTCAAGAGACCCAGTACTTC CSARQQGQETQYF few - TRBJ2-5 TRBV20-1 13
TGTGCCAGCAGCCTTAATATGGGAGAGACCCAGTACTTC CASSLNMGETQYF many - TRBJ2-5 TRBV7-2 13
TGCAGTGCTAGAGCCGGGACAGGGATCGAAAAACTGTTTTTT CSARAGTGIEKLFF many TRBD1 TRBJ1-4 TRBV20-1 14
TGTGCCAGCAGCTTTCTAAGAAACACTGAAGCTTTCTTT CASSFLRNTEAFF - - TRBJ1-1 TRBV7-2 13
TGCAGTGCTATAATGCGCGGCCTCTCCTACGAGCAGCACTTC CSAIMRGLSYEQHF few - TRBJ2-7 TRBV20-1 14
TGCAGTGCTAGAGATCTTCCGCGAAGCCAAGAGACCCAGTACTTC CSARDLPRSQETQYF few - TRBJ2-5 TRBV20-1 15
TGTGCCAGCAACCTCCATACTAGCGGTTCCTACGAGCAGTACTTC CASNLHTSGSYEQYF few TRBD2 TRBJ2-7 TRBV6-1 15
TGTGCTAGCAGCCGGGACAGGCGAGAGACCCAGTGCTTC CASSRDRRETQCF few TRBD1 TRBJ2-5 TRBV7-7 13
TGTGCCAGCAGCCGGACACCGGCGCATGAAAAACTGTTTTTT CASSRTPAHEKLFF - - TRBJ1-4 TRBV12-3/TRBV12-4 14
TGCAGTGCCCCGGCGGGACTAGCGGGCTTCCGCGGGGCCCAGTACTTC CSAPAGLAGFRGAQYF - TRBD2 TRBJ2-5 TRBV20-1 16
TGTGCCACCAGTGGAACAGGTCAACCGGCTGAAGCTTTCTTT CATSGTGQPAEAFF - - TRBJ1-1 TRBV24-1 14
TGCGCCAGCAGCCCCCAGCGGGCCCAAGAGACCCAGTACTTC CASSPQRAQETQYF many - TRBJ2-5 TRBV4-1 14
TGTGCCAGCAGCCAGGGACTAGCGGGAGAGGGGGAGCTGTTTTTT CASSQGLAGEGELFF - TRBD2 TRBJ2-2 TRBV6-5 15
TGTGCCAGCAGCCCCGGGGCCAAAGATACGCAGTATTTT CASSPGAKDTQYF - - TRBJ2-3 TRBV7-2 13